This TCR beta chain comes out of a study of blood T cell repertoires in COVID-19. Study as a whole: The study drew acute and convalescent COVID-19 samples from the United States, Italy and Spain. In each case, the material was cDNA or gDNA derived from T cells, B-cell-depleted T cells, or PBMCs.

The germline V gene has CDR1 SGHVS and CDR2 FNYEAQ. V dropped 0 bases and J dropped 9 bases, with 18 bases sitting between them. The length of the CDR3 is 15 residues. Per the original data handling: Nucleated cell counts were estimated from reference gene primer amplification. Sequenced by immunoSEQ multiplex PCR; TCRdb stores in-frame clones only, minus some. Clone size and V and J calls were adopted from that table, with D and trimming inferred from the DNA. The sample lists some 90,000 clones, around 88% occurring once. The rearrangement joins TRBV7-6 to TRBJ2-7, with D unresolved. The sample comprised peripheral blood. This sequence originates from a woman over 75 with acute or convalescent COVID-19. In DNA form, the CDR3 reads TGTGCCAGCAGCTTAGCGGGTGACTCTACGAGTGGGCAGTACTTC. It encodes CASSLAGDSTSGQYF.